These 4 T cell receptor beta chains were sequenced from one sample in a study of cytomegalovirus exposure and HLA in healthy donors. 60 Vbeta and 13 Jbeta primers were used in PCR. The data were produced by immunoSEQ multiplex PCR, yet TCRdb's version contains in-frame clones alone and is incomplete. This table has 130,000 or so clones, roughly 9% appearing once. The sequenced sample was PBMCs. These receptors were collected from a woman aged 40 to 49 in good health and CMV-seropositive.

This clone was detected a few times. The V gene is TRBV7-8, the J gene TRBJ1-6; D is unclear. V lost 3 bases, J lost 0 bases, and 9 bases lay in between. Germline CDR1 and CDR2: SGHVS and FQNEAQ. The CDR3 totals 16 residues. DNA of the CDR3: TGTGCCAGCAGCTTGAGCGGGAGCTCCTATAATTCACCCCTCCACTTT. This sequence encodes CASSLSGSSYNSPLHF. Combining the CDR3 with reference TRBV7-8 and TRBJ1-6 gives the whole variable domain GAGVSQSPRYKVAKRGQDVALRCDPISGHVSLFWYQQALGQGPEFLTYFQNEAQLDKSGLPSDRFFAERPEGSVSTLKIQRTQQEDSAVYLCASSLSGSSYNSPLHFGNGTRLTVT.

The J gene is TRBJ1-2, the V gene TRBV19; possibly TRBD1 for D (6 bases). Germline CDR1 and CDR2: LNHDA and SQIVND (reference sequence). The CDR3 is 13 amino acids. V gave up 6 bases and J gave up 4 bases, with 12 bases separating them. The CDR3 coding sequence is TGTGCCAGTAGAAAGGACAGACTCTATGGCTACACCTTC. Its protein is CASRKDRLYGYTF.

The chain links TRBV20-1 to TRBJ2-7, with unresolved D. The CDR3 is 11 residues long. Germline CDR1 is DFQATT and CDR2 is SNEGSKA (reference sequence). With 4 bases removed from V and 2 bases from J, the gap between germline ends came to 6 bases. In DNA, the CDR3 is TGCAGTGCTATAGCTACCTACGAGCAGTACTTC. Protein sequence: CSAIATYEQYF.

This clone has more than one count but fewer than ten. The V call is TRBV10-3, the J call TRBJ2-7; 8 bases are a match to TRBD2. This CDR3 region has 11 residues. Per germline, CDR1 ENHRY and CDR2 SYGVKD. The trim removed 11 bases at V and 3 bases at J, leaving 3 bases unmatched. This CDR3 reads CAYGTSYEQYF. CDR3 nucleotides: TGTGCCTATGGGACTAGCTACGAGCAGTACTTC.